Listed below are T cell receptor beta chains from one sample, sequenced in a study of beta chain features in type 1 diabetes. Profiled with immunoSEQ multiplex PCR; TCRdb holds only in-frame clones, not every one. The data show about 390,000 clones, with around 10% seen just once and approximately 0.55% held by the top ten. Material: central memory CD4+ T cells from blood. These TCRs come from a man aged 25-40 years with type 1 diabetes. Each CDR3 is given with its conserved first and last residue. D genes are given only for firm matches. The size field is filled for only some rows; it gives once, few, many or a size class.

TRBJ1-5	few	TRBV4-1	.	TGCGCCAGCAGCCAAGGGTTGGGGGAGCCCCAGCATTTT	CASSQGLGEPQHF
TRBJ2-7	.	TRBV27	.	TGTGCCAGCAGTACCCCCAACAGGGTCTCCTACGAGCAGTACTTC	CASSTPNRVSYEQYF
TRBJ2-5	few	TRBV19	TRBD2	TGTGCCAGTAGTTCCCCCGGGGGGTCGTCTGCTGAGACCCAGTACTTC	CASSSPGGSSAETQYF
TRBJ2-2	.	TRBV5-1	TRBD2	TGCGCCAGCAGCTTAGGGACTACGAACACCGGGGAGCTGTTTTTT	CASSLGTTNTGELFF
TRBJ2-1	.	TRBV11-1	.	TGTGCCAGCAGCTTATCTAATGAGCAGTTCTTC	CASSLSNEQFF
TRBJ1-1	few	TRBV5-1	TRBD1	TGCGCCAGCAGCCTGCGACAGGGGTACACTGAAGCTTTCTTT	CASSLRQGYTEAFF
TRBJ2-7	few	TRBV7-3	TRBD1	TGTGCCAGCAGCCCGGCGGGACAGGCATACTTC	CASSPAGQAYF
TRBJ1-2	.	TRBV18	.	TGTGCCAGCTCACAAAGCATTCGGGCCTCTGGCTACACCTTC	CASSQSIRASGYTF
TRBJ2-1	many	TRBV2	.	TGTGCCAGCAGTGAAGCAAAGGTGGTGTTCTTC	CASSEAKVVFF
TRBJ2-7	few	TRBV5-1	.	TGCGCCAGCGGGCGGGGAGAGGGCTACGAGCAGTACTTC	CASGRGEGYEQYF
TRBJ2-3	medium-sized	TRBV4-1	TRBD2	TGCGCCAGCAGCCAAGTAGCGGGAGGGCCAGATACGCAGTATTTT	CASSQVAGGPDTQYF
TRBJ1-3	few	TRBV18	.	TGTGCCAGCTCACCTAACTCGGGAAACACCATATATTTT	CASSPNSGNTIYF
TRBJ2-2	few	TRBV4-2	TRBD2	TGTGCCAGCAGCCAAGAAAAGGCCTCTAGCGGAGGTTTGCCCGGGGAGCTGTTTTTT	CASSQEKASSGGLPGELFF
TRBJ2-7	.	TRBV7-2	.	TGTGCCAGCAGCTTAGGGGTCGTCTACGAGCAGTACTTC	CASSLGVVYEQYF
TRBJ2-1	few	TRBV7-2	TRBD1	TGTGCCAGCAGTCTGGGACAGGGATCCTACAATGAGCAGTTCTTC	CASSLGQGSYNEQFF
TRBJ1-4	.	TRBV5-1	TRBD1	TGCGCCAGCAGTGAGGGGGCGGAGGAAAAACTGTTTTTT	CASSEGAEEKLFF